The clone carrying this T cell receptor (beta chain) has a single count. The antigen is unknown. Germline V gene lookup returns CDR1 LNHDA and CDR2 SQIVND (reference sequence). This CDR3 has 17 amino acids. V gave up 5 bases and J gave up 0 bases; unmatched junction bases: 11. The entry originates in a study of shared clonotypes between healthy human individuals. Study-level information: Donors had three CD4 naive, three CD4 memory, two CD8 naive and one CD8 memory plate apiece.

For sorted subsets, roughly 200 ng DNA per replicate equaled roughly 29,000 T cell genomes. Generated by immunoSEQ multiplex PCR, the TCRdb table keeps only in-frame clones and is missing some. Of about 2.2 million clones in the sample, approximately 92% were seen once. CD45RO-negative CD8 cells positively selected for CCR7 made up the naive population, which excluded terminally differentiated effector memory CD45RA+ cells. General study findings and limits: Among the subsets, naive ones generally showed larger estimated richness than memory ones.

The rearrangement links TRBV19 to TRBJ2-7, with TRBD2 matching over 9 bases. Material for sequencing was naive CD8+ T cells from PBMCs. The receptor comes from a young man in good health. Some clones in this sample may be carry-over from other donors' samples. CDR3 in amino acids: CASSQRTTAGGSYEQYF. CDR3 sequence (DNA): TGTGCCAGTAGTCAACGAACTACAGCGGGAGGCTCCTACGAGCAGTACTTC.